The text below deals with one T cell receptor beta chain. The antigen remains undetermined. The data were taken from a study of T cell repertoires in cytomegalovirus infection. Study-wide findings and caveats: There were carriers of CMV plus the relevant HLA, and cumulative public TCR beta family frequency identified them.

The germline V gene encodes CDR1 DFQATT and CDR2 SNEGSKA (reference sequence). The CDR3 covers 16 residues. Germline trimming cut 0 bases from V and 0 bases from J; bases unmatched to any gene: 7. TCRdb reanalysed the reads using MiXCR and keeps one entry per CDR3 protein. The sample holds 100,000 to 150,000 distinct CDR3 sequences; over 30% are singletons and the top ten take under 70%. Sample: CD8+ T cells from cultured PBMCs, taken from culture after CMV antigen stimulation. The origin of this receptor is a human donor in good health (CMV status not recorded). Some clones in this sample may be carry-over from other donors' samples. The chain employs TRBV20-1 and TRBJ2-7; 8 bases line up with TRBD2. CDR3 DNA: TGCAGTGCTAGAGATAGAGCGGGGGCGAGCTCCTACGAGCAGTACTTC. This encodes CSARDRAGASSYEQYF.